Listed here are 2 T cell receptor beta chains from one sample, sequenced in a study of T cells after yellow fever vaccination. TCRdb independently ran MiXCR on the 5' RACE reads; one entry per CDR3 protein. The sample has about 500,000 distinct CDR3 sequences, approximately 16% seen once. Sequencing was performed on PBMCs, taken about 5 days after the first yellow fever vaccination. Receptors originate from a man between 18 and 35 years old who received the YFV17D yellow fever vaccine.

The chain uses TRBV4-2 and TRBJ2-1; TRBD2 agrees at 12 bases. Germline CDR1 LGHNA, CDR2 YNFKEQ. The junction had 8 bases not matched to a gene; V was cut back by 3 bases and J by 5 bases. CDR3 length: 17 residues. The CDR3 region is CASSQSSSGGAHNEQFF. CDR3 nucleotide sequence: TGTGCCAGCAGCCAGTCATCTAGCGGGGGGGCCCACAATGAGCAGTTCTTC.

This CDR3 reads CASSRRSPDTQYF. In DNA, the CDR3 is TGTGCCAGCAGCCGCCGATCCCCAGATACGCAGTATTTT. The V gene is TRBV7-9, the J gene TRBJ2-3; D gene uncertain. Trimming took 5 bases from V and 4 from J, leaving 10 bases between them. Germline assignment: CDR1 SEHNR and CDR2 FQNEAQ (reference sequence). CDR3 size: 13 residues. The complete variable domain, with remaining parts taken from reference TRBV7-9 and TRBJ2-3, reads DTGVSQNPRHKITKRGQNVTFRCDPISEHNRLYWYRQTLGQGPEFLTYFQNEAQLEKSRLLSDRFSAERPKGSFSTLEIQRTEQGDSAMYLCASSRRSPDTQYFGPGTRLTVL.